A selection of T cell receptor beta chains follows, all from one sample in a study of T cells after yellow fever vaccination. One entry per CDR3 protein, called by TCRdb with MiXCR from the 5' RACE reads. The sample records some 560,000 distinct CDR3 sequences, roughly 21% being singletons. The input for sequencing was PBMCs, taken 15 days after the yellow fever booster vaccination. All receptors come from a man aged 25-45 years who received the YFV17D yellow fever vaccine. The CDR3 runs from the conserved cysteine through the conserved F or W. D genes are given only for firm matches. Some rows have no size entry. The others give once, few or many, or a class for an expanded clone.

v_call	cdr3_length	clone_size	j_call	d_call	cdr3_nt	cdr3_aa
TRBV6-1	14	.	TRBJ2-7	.	TGTGCCAGCACTACCCACCGAAACTCCTACGAGCAGTACTTC	CASTTHRNSYEQYF
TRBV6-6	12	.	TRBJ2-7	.	TGTGCCACCCTCCCGGGGGGCGGCGAGCAGTACTTC	CATLPGGGEQYF
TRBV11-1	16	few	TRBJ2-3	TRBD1	TGTGCCAGCAGCCAAAGGGACAGTCGAAGGTCAGATACGCAGTATTTT	CASSQRDSRRSDTQYF
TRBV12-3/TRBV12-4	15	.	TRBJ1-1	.	TGTGCCAGCAGTTTAGGGGGAGCCGGGGGCACTGAAGCTTTCTTT	CASSLGGAGGTEAFF
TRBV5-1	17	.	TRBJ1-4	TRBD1	TGCGCCAGCAGCGGGACCTTACGGACAGGGGGCAGTGAAAAACTGTTTTTT	CASSGTLRTGGSEKLFF
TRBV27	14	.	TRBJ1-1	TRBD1	TGTGCCAGCAGACACACAGGGGTGGACACTGAAGCTTTCTTT	CASRHTGVDTEAFF
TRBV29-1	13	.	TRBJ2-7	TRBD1	TGCAGCGTTGAGACAGGGAGATCCTACGAGCAGTACTTC	CSVETGRSYEQYF
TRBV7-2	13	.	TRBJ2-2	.	TGTGCCAGCGGCGGGATCGGGACCGGGGAGCTGTTTTTT	CASGGIGTGELFF
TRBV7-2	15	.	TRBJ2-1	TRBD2	TGTGCCAGCAGCTTTACTAGCGGGAGGTACAATGAGCAGTTCTTC	CASSFTSGRYNEQFF
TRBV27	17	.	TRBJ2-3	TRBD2	TGTGCCAGCAGTTTTCTTGCGAGCGGGAGAGGATCCGATACGCAGTATTTT	CASSFLASGRGSDTQYF
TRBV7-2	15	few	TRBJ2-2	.	TGTGCCAGCAGCTTGACTAGGACTGGGACCGGGGAGCTGTTTTTT	CASSLTRTGTGELFF
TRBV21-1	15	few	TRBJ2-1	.	TGTGCCAGAAACGTAGCGGGAGGGCCCCACAATGAGCAGTTCTTC	CARNVAGGPHNEQFF
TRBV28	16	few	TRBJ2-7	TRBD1	TGTGCCAGCAGTTCGCAAGGACAGGTTATCTTCTACGAGCAGTACTTC	CASSSQGQVIFYEQYF
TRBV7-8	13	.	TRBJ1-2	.	TGTGCCAGCAGCTTAGATACCCGCAATGGCTACACCTTC	CASSLDTRNGYTF
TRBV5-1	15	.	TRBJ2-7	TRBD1	TGCGCCAGCAGCTGGGGGACAGGGGGGTACTACGAGCAGTACTTC	CASSWGTGGYYEQYF
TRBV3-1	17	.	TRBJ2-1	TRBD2	TGTGCCACCACCCAGACCGGGACTAGCGTTTCCTACAATGAGCAGTTCTTC	CATTQTGTSVSYNEQFF
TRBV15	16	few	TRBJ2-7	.	TGTGCCACCAGCAGAGATCTGACCAACATCAACTACGAGCAGTACTTC	CATSRDLTNINYEQYF
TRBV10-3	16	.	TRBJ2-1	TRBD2	TGTGCCACCGAACGGGGACTAGCGACAACCTACAATGAGCAGTTCTTC	CATERGLATTYNEQFF
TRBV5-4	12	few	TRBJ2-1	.	TGTGCCAGCAGCCTGCAGGATCAGACGGAGTTCTTC	CASSLQDQTEFF
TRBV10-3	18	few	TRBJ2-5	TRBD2	TGTGCCATCAGTGAAGTACCTGCAATTAAGCTAGCGGGAGGGACCCAGTACTTC	CAISEVPAIKLAGGTQYF
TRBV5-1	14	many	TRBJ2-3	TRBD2	TGTGCCAGCAGCTTAGCGGGGGGGGCAGATACGCAGTATTTT	CASSLAGGADTQYF
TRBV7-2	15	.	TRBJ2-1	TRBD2	TGTGCCAGCAGCTCCCGACTAGCGGGAGCTAGTGAGCAGTTCTTC	CASSSRLAGASEQFF
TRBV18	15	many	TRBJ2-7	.	TGTGCCAGCTCACCCGCACAGGGATTCTCCTACGAGCAGTACTTC	CASSPAQGFSYEQYF
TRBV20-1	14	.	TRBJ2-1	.	TGCAGTCCCAAAGGAGGCGCCTCCTACAATGAGCAGTTCTTC	CSPKGGASYNEQFF
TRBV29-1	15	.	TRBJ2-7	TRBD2	TGCAGCGTAGACCCTGGGACTAGCGGGTCCTACGAGCAGTACTTC	CSVDPGTSGSYEQYF
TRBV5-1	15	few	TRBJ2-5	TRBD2	TGCGCCAGCAGCGTGGCGGGGGGGTTCCAAGAGACCCAGTACTTC	CASSVAGGFQETQYF
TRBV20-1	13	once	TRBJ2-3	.	TGCAGTGCTGAGACTACCAACACAGATACGCAGTATTTT	CSAETTNTDTQYF
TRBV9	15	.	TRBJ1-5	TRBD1	TGTGCCAGCAGCCCGGACGGACAGGGGAGCCAGCCCCAGCATTTT	CASSPDGQGSQPQHF
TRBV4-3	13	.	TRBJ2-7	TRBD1	TGCGCCAGCAGCCAAGACGGAGAAGGGGGCAAGGAGTTC	CASSQDGEGGKEF
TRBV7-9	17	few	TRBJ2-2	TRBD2	TGTGCCAGCAGATACGCGGGAGGACAACCGAACACCGGGGAGCTGTTTTTT	CASRYAGGQPNTGELFF
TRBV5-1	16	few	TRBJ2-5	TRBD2	TGCGCCAGCAGCCCAACGACTAGCGGGAGAACTGAGACCCAGTACTTC	CASSPTTSGRTETQYF
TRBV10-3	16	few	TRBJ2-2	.	TGTGCCAGCTCCCCAACCACCATGACGAACACCGGGGAGCTGTTTTTT	CASSPTTMTNTGELFF
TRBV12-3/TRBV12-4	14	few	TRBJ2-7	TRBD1	TGTGCCAGCAGTGTAAAGGGACAGGGGTACGAGCAGTACTTC	CASSVKGQGYEQYF
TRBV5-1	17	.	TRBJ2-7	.	TGCGCCAGCAGCTCCTATATAGACAGCAGACCTCTCTACGAGCAGTACTTC	CASSSYIDSRPLYEQYF
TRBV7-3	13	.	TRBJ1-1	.	TGTGCCAGCAGCGAAGGGAGAAACACTGAAGCTTTCTTT	CASSEGRNTEAFF
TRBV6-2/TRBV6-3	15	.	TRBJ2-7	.	TGTGCCAGCAGTTCCCCGGAGTTAGCCGTAGTTGAGCAGTACTTC	CASSSPELAVVEQYF
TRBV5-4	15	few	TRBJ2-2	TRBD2	TGTGCCAGCAGCTTGGTATCGGGGGGGACCGGGGAGCTGTTTTTT	CASSLVSGGTGELFF
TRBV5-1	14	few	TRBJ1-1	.	TGCGCCAGCAGCTGGGGACGGCCGAACACTGAAGCTTTCTTT	CASSWGRPNTEAFF
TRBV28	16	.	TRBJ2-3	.	TGTGCCAGCAGTTTAAGGGGCGGGGGCAGGGCAGATACGCAGTATTTT	CASSLRGGGRADTQYF
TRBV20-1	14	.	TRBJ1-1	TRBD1	TGCAGTGCTAGTCCACAGGGGAGGGGCACTGAAGCTTTCTTT	CSASPQGRGTEAFF
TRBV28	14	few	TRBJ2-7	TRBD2	TGTGCCAGCAGTTTTGGCGGGAGTCGTTACGAGCAGTACTTC	CASSFGGSRYEQYF
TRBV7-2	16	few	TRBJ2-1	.	TGTGCCAGCAGGGATACGGGACAGCGGGATATCAATGAGCAGTTCTTC	CASRDTGQRDINEQFF
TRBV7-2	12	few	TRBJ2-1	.	TGTGCCACCCAGGGTAACTACAATGAGCAGTTCTTC	CATQGNYNEQFF
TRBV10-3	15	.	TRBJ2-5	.	TGTGCCATCACCGCCCCTGTAGGCGCAAAAGAGACCCAGTACTTC	CAITAPVGAKETQYF
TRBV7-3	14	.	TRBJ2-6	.	TGTGCCAGCAGCCGATTCTCTGGGGCCAACGTCCTGACTTTC	CASSRFSGANVLTF
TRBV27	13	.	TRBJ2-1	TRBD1	TGTGCCAGCGGACAGGGAGGCATACGTGAGCAGTTCTTC	CASGQGGIREQFF
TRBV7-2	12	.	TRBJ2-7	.	TGTGCCAGCAGCTTATACATCTCCGAGCAGTACTTC	CASSLYISEQYF
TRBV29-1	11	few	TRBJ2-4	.	TGCAGCGTTAGCCAAAAAAACATTCAGTACTTC	CSVSQKNIQYF
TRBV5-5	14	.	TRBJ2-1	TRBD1	TGTGCCAGCAGCCCAGGGACAGCGAACAATGAGCAGTTCTTC	CASSPGTANNEQFF
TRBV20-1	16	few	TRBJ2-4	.	TGCAGTGCTAGGGTCCTCTTCGGAATTGACAAAAACATTCAGTACTTC	CSARVLFGIDKNIQYF
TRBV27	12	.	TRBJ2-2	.	TGTGCCAGCAGGATGTGGCGGGGGGAGCTGTTTTTT	CASRMWRGELFF
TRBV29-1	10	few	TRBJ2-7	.	TGCAGCGCCGGGTCCGGGGAGCAGTACTTC	CSAGSGEQYF
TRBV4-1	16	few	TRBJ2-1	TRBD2	TGCGCCAGCAGCCAAGCGCCTAGCGGCTCCTACAATGAGCAGTTCTTC	CASSQAPSGSYNEQFF
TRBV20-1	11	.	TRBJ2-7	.	TGCAGTGCTAGAGGGGCGGGGGACACGTACTTC	CSARGAGDTYF